These 20 T cell receptor beta chains share one sample of origin, sequenced in a study of response to subunit inactivated influenza vaccine. TCRdb re-analysed the RT-PCR reads in MiXCR, keeping a single row per CDR3 protein. This table has almost 600,000 distinct CDR3 sequences, 13% to 15% appearing once. Specimen: PBMCs from blood, collected 11 to 12 days after vaccination. These receptors were obtained from a man aged 50 or older who received an inactivated influenza vaccine.

The genes are TRBV6-5 and TRBJ2-3; a weak D match, TRBD2 (6 bases). The germline CDR1 and CDR2 sequences are MNHEY and SVGAGI. This CDR3 comprises 16 residues. V was cut by 5 bases and J by 0 bases, with 15 bases left in between. Written as DNA, the CDR3 is TGTGCCAGCAGTCACCCCAGCGGGCCTAGCACAGATACGCAGTATTTT. This sequence encodes CASSHPSGPSTDTQYF.

The rearrangement joins TRBV4-1 to TRBJ2-3; maybe TRBD2 (7 bases). The CDR3 contains 19 residues. The V end lost 0 bases, the J end lost 0 bases, and 19 bases lay between the germline ends. The germline gives CDR1 MGHRA, CDR2 YSYEKL. CDR3 amino acids: CASSQDLIEGGISTDTQYF. CDR3 nucleotide sequence: TGCGCCAGCAGCCAAGATTTAATAGAGGGGGGGATTAGCACAGATACGCAGTATTTT.

This clonotype came up many times. The V and J genes are TRBV7-9 and TRBJ2-1, with 7 positions matching TRBD1. Germline CDR1 SEHNR, CDR2 FQNEAQ (reference sequence). This CDR3 spans 16 amino acids. V was clipped by 5 bases and J by 6 bases; unmatched bases: 13. The CDR3 DNA reads TGTGCCAGCAGCGCACCCCCGGGACAGCCTCGCAATGAGCAGTTCTTC. Amino acid sequence: CASSAPPGQPRNEQFF.

The rearrangement joins TRBV29-1 to TRBJ2-1; the D gene is possibly TRBD2 (6 bases). The CDR3 extends over 10 amino acids. V dropped 4 bases and J dropped 9 bases, with 7 bases sitting between them. Germline V gene sequence: CDR1 SQVTM, CDR2 ANQGSEA. CDR3 nucleotide sequence: TGCAGCGTTGGGAGGGTTGAGCAGTTCTTC. It is translated as CSVGRVEQFF.

This chain links TRBV5-1 with TRBJ1-1; the D gene is possibly TRBD1 (6 bases). The CDR3 is 14 residues long. Germline-derived CDR1 and CDR2 are SGHRS and YFSETQ. V lost 1 base and J 6 bases, leaving 13 bases between the germline ends. This chain's CDR3 is CASSLTGGIAEAFF. The CDR3 DNA is TGCGCCAGCAGCTTGACCGGGGGCATCGCTGAAGCTTTCTTT.

This clonotype has a handful of counts. The genes are TRBV15 and TRBJ1-5; the D gene is possibly TRBD1 (6 bases). The CDR3 totals 15 residues. Germline V lookup: CDR1 LNHNV, CDR2 YYDKDF (reference sequence). Trimming removed 3 bases at V and 5 bases at J, with 14 bases between. The CDR3 loop reads CATSRVDSFHQPQHF. The DNA of the CDR3 is TGTGCCACCAGCAGGGTGGACAGTTTTCATCAGCCCCAGCATTTT. The full variable domain, with the rest looked up from reference TRBV15 and TRBJ1-5, is DAMVIQNPRYQVTQFGKPVTLSCSQTLNHNVMYWYQQKSSQAPKLLFHYYDKDFNNEADTPDNFQSRRPNTSFCFLDIRSPGLGDTAMYLCATSRVDSFHQPQHFGDGTRLSIL.

The CDR3 coding sequence is TGTGCCAGCAGCAACAATGGGGCCAAAAACATTCAGTACTTC. It specifies CASSNNGAKNIQYF. The V and J genes are TRBV7-2 and TRBJ2-4, with D hard to call. The germline gives CDR1 SGHTA, CDR2 FQGNSA. The V gene lost 5 bases and the J gene lost 1 base, with 9 bases spanning the gap. This CDR3 has 14 amino acids.

V and J are TRBV7-9 and TRBJ2-1; a possible D gene is TRBD2 (5 bases). The CDR3 sequence is 15 residues long. Per the germline V gene, CDR1 is SEHNR and CDR2 is FQNEAQ (reference sequence). V was pared by 0 bases and J by 4 bases, with 10 bases between. This CDR3 is CASSLAAAGYNEQFF. The CDR3 DNA reads as TGTGCCAGCAGCTTAGCAGCGGCGGGTTACAATGAGCAGTTCTTC.

This clonotype showed up just a few times. The rearrangement uses TRBV28 and TRBJ2-4; D is uncertain. The V end was cut by 7 bases, the J end by 0 bases, with 19 bases between. The length of the CDR3 is 17 residues. In germline, CDR1 is MDHEN, CDR2 SYDVKM. This chain's CDR3 is CASTSGRYVLAKNIQYF. In DNA form, the CDR3 reads TGTGCCAGCACCTCCGGTAGATATGTACTAGCCAAAAACATTCAGTACTTC.

V is TRBV5-1 and J is TRBJ2-7, with TRBD2 matching over 8 bases. CDR1 is SGHRS, CDR2 YFSETQ, per germline. CDR3 length: 16 amino acids. V was pared by 4 bases and J by 2 bases, with 11 bases of the junction left unmatched. CDR3 DNA sequence: TGCGCCAGCAGCGCAGCGGGGGCGGGGGAAACCTACGAGCAGTACTTC. Its translation is CASSAAGAGETYEQYF.

The rearrangement joins TRBV20-1 to TRBJ2-5; no definite D call. The CDR3 loop spans 14 amino acids. V lost 1 base and J lost 0, with 9 bases in between. CDR1 is DFQATT and CDR2 is SNEGSKA in the germline V gene (reference sequence). The CDR3 reads CSARGWQDQETQYF. The CDR3, as DNA: TGCAGTGCTAGAGGATGGCAGGACCAAGAGACCCAGTACTTC.

V is TRBV7-3 and J is TRBJ2-5, with TRBD1 matching 8 bases. The CDR3 totals 15 residues. Germline V gene lookup returns CDR1 SGHTA and CDR2 FQGTGA. Trimming took 3 bases from V and 4 from J; bases not matched to a gene: 7. The CDR3 DNA is TGTGCCAGCAGCTTGTCAGGGGGCCTTCGAGAGACCCAGTACTTC. Translated: CASSLSGGLRETQYF.

This chain connects TRBV5-1 to TRBJ2-1; 9 bases fit TRBD2. CDR3 length equals 16 residues. The trim removed 0 bases at V and 3 bases at J, leaving 4 bases unmatched. Germline values: CDR1 SGHRS, CDR2 YFSETQ. CDR3 DNA: TGCGCCAGCAGCTTGGGTAGCGGGGGCCACTACAATGAGCAGTTCTTC. It specifies CASSLGSGGHYNEQFF.

The V and J genes are TRBV10-3 and TRBJ1-5; D may be TRBD1 (6 bases). Trimming left V 0 bases short and J 2 bases short, with 8 bases between. This CDR3 contains 15 residues. CDR1 is ENHRY and CDR2 is SYGVKD in the germline V gene. DNA for the CDR3: TGTGCCATCAGTGAGTCGGGACAAGGCAATCAGCCCCAGCATTTT. It codes for CAISESGQGNQPQHF.

The chain is built from TRBV20-1 and TRBJ2-7, with D maybe TRBD2 (6 bases). Trimming shortened V by 2 bases and J by 0 bases, and 14 bases separated the two germline ends. The CDR3 sequence is 15 residues long. In germline, CDR1 is DFQATT, CDR2 SNEGSKA (reference sequence). For the CDR3, the DNA is TGCAGTGCTAGATCTTGGCGGGGAAGCTCCTACGAGCAGTACTTC. Its protein is CSARSWRGSSYEQYF.

This clonotype was observed many times. The chain carries TRBV20-1 and TRBJ2-5; TRBD1 aligns across 9 bases. CDR1 DFQATT and CDR2 SNEGSKA come from the germline V gene (reference sequence). CDR3 length: 16 residues. The V gene end was trimmed by 3 bases and the J gene end by 2 bases; junction bases not matched to a gene: 10. The CDR3 nucleotides are TGCAGTGCTAGGGACCGGGACAGGGCCCCACAAGAGACCCAGTACTTC. Translated: CSARDRDRAPQETQYF.

This clonotype was detected a few times. V and J are TRBV7-8 and TRBJ2-6; a weak D match, TRBD2 (5 bases). V was trimmed by 2 bases and J by 2 bases, leaving 16 bases between them. This CDR3 is built from 18 residues. Germline V gene lookup returns CDR1 SGHVS and CDR2 FQNEAQ. The CDR3 is CASSLREGRFAGANVLTF. In nucleotides, the CDR3 is TGTGCCAGCAGCTTACGGGAAGGAAGATTCGCTGGGGCCAACGTCCTGACTTTC.

This clonotype was counted between two and nine times. This chain links TRBV5-6 with TRBJ2-7, with D tentatively TRBD1 or TRBD2 (5 bases each). V was pared by 0 bases and J by 3 bases, with 16 bases between. Germline CDR1 and CDR2: SGHDT and YYEEEE. There are 16 residues in the CDR3. Here the CDR3 DNA reads TGTGCCAGCAGCTTGGACCATGGGGGATGGGGCTACGAGCAGTACTTC. The encoded protein is CASSLDHGGWGYEQYF.

To note about this clonotype: A much larger clone differs by one base, so this may be a read error. The chain uses TRBV3-1 and TRBJ2-5; D unclear. This CDR3 has 12 amino acids. Trimming pared 4 bases from V and 3 bases from J, leaving 6 bases between. Germline CDR1 is LGHDT and CDR2 is YNNKEL (reference sequence). The CDR3 DNA reads TGTGCCAGCAGCCGATTTGAAGAGACCCAGTACTTC. This encodes CASSRFEETQYF.

The chain combines TRBV7-8 with TRBJ1-4; perhaps TRBD1 as D (5 bases). Trimming shortened V by 1 base and J by 6 bases, and 9 bases separated the two germline ends. This CDR3 comprises 14 residues. CDR1 is SGHVS and CDR2 is FQNEAQ in the germline V gene. The DNA of the CDR3 is TGTGCCAGCAGCTTAGTTGAGACAGATGAAAAACTGTTTTTT. Its translation: CASSLVETDEKLFF.